Following are 7 T cell receptor beta chains from one sample sequenced in a study of CD8 T cells in ankylosing spondylitis (dated by TCRdb to about 2017). The library was prepared using 5' RACE. The sequencing machine was an Illumina HiSeq 2500. The public sequencing data were trimmed at Q25 with fastp and processed into clonotypes with MiXCR by TCRdb, which kept only in-frame beta chains. Each CDR3 protein gets just one entry, which takes the most common genes and DNA from the rows behind it. The sample table records about 36,000 distinct CDR3 sequences; approximately 10% of these occur just once. The ten top clones hold around 20% of the sample. What was sequenced was synovial fluid, either unsorted or a sorted T cell fraction (not recorded which). These receptors came from a male donor with ankylosing spondylitis.

A few counts support this clonotype. The chain carries TRBV18 and TRBJ1-1; no definite D call. The CDR3 runs to 12 residues. V lost 5 bases to trimming and J lost 1 base, with 5 bases between them. Germline CDR1 KGHSH, CDR2 LQKENI. Here the CDR3 DNA reads TGTGCCAGCTCATACCAGAACACTGAAGCTTTCTTT. Translated: CASSYQNTEAFF.

There are a few counts of this clonotype. The V and J genes are TRBV18 and TRBJ1-1; no clear D gene. Trimming left V 3 bases short and J 0 bases short, with 5 bases between. Germline CDR1 KGHSH, CDR2 LQKENI. The CDR3 contains 13 residues. The CDR3, as DNA: TGTGCCAGCTCACCGAACATGAACACTGAAGCTTTCTTT. Translation: CASSPNMNTEAFF.

This clonotype has more than one count but fewer than ten. Here the CDR3 reads CSVLRQSSYGYTF. Written as DNA, the CDR3 is TGCAGCGTTCTCCGACAGTCCAGTTATGGCTACACCTTC. V gene TRBV29-1 combines with J gene TRBJ1-2; D is possibly TRBD1 (5 bases). Trimming cost V 5 bases and J 5 bases, with 15 bases left between them. The CDR3 contains 13 residues. In germline, CDR1 is SQVTM, CDR2 ANQGSEA. Based on the CDR3 plus reference TRBV29-1 and TRBJ1-2, the full variable domain is SAVISQKPSRDICQRGTSLTIQCQVDSQVTMMFWYRQQPGQSLTLIATANQGSEATYESGFVIDKFPISRPNLTFSTLTVSNMSPEDSSIYLCSVLRQSSYGYTFGSGTRLTVV.

V gene TRBV6-5 combines with J gene TRBJ2-7; 9 bases are a match to TRBD1. Trimming at V came to 2 bases and at J to 5 bases, leaving 7 bases not matched to a gene. Per the germline V gene, CDR1 is MNHEY and CDR2 is SVGAGI. This CDR3 has 15 residues. The chain's CDR3 is CASSYPGTGKDEQYF. The CDR3 nucleotides read TGTGCCAGCAGTTACCCCGGGACAGGGAAGGACGAGCAGTACTTC.

This clonotype has ten or more counts. V usage is TRBV20-1 and J usage is TRBJ2-7; 8 positions agree with TRBD2. V trimming: 4 bases; J trimming: 7 bases; junction bases outside the gene matches: 6. Germline CDR1 is DFQATT and CDR2 is SNEGSKA (reference sequence). The CDR3 is made up of 12 amino acids. The CDR3 nucleotides are TGCAGTGCTATAGTAGCGGGACGGGAGCAGTACTTC. Protein: CSAIVAGREQYF.

This clonotype appeared many times. The chain couples TRBV25-1 to TRBJ1-1, with 8 nucleotides matching TRBD1. V shed 1 base, J shed 5 bases, and the junction held 6 bases outside the gene matches. CDR1 is MGHDK, CDR2 SYGVNS, per germline. This CDR3 is built from 15 residues. Here the CDR3 reads CASSEWGTGGTEAFF. DNA of the CDR3: TGTGCCAGCAGTGAATGGGGGACAGGCGGGACTGAAGCTTTCTTT.

In its sample, this clonotype was seen many times. The chain joins TRBV12-3 or TRBV12-4 to TRBJ2-3, with 15 bases aligning to TRBD2. J lost 4 bases, V lost 5 bases, and 7 bases had no gene match. CDR3 length: 17 amino acids. CDR3 sequence: CASSPGLAGGFADTQYF. In DNA, the CDR3 is TGTGCCAGCAGTCCCGGACTAGCGGGAGGGTTCGCAGATACGCAGTATTTT.